The rows below give T cell receptor beta chains drawn from one sample of a study of radiotherapy plus CTLA-4 blockade in lung cancer. Profiled with immunoSEQ multiplex PCR; TCRdb holds only in-frame clones, not every one. This sample has tens of thousands of clones, with roughly 80% found just once. The sequencing used peripheral blood, collected from a patient treated with radiotherapy plus ipilimumab. Receptor source: a human donor with non-small cell lung cancer that progressed on radiotherapy plus ipilimumab. CDR3s include the opening cysteine and the closing phenylalanine or tryptophan. The D gene is left open where the match is weak. The size field is filled for only some rows; it gives once, few, many or a size class.

CDR3aa: CATSRGQGSGEKLFF
CDR3nt: TGTGCCACCAGCCGAGGACAGGGGTCAGGTGAAAAACTGTTTTTT
d_gene: TRBD1
abundance: few
j_gene: TRBJ1-4
v_gene: TRBV15

CDR3aa: CASRPTSSGELFF
CDR3nt: TGTGCCAGCAGACCTACTAGTTCCGGGGAGCTGTTTTTT
d_gene: -
abundance: -
j_gene: TRBJ2-2
v_gene: TRBV6-6

CDR3aa: CASGPDYNQPQHF
CDR3nt: TGTGCCAGCGGTCCAGACTATAATCAGCCCCAGCATTTT
d_gene: -
abundance: -
j_gene: TRBJ1-5
v_gene: TRBV28

CDR3aa: CASSPGSLWQGKANEQFF
CDR3nt: TGTGCCAGCAGTCCTGGTAGCCTCTGGCAGGGTAAAGCCAATGAGCAGTTCTTC
d_gene: -
abundance: once
j_gene: TRBJ2-1
v_gene: TRBV28

CDR3aa: CASTGDPRSYNEQFF
CDR3nt: TGTGCCAGCACTGGGGACCCCCGCTCCTACAATGAGCAGTTCTTC
d_gene: -
abundance: -
j_gene: TRBJ2-1
v_gene: TRBV2

CDR3aa: CATSSWPGGSDDTQYF
CDR3nt: TGTGCCACCAGCTCATGGCCTGGAGGGAGTGATGATACGCAGTATTTT
d_gene: -
abundance: -
j_gene: TRBJ2-3
v_gene: TRBV15

CDR3aa: CASSGLAGAQQYF
CDR3nt: TGTGCCAGTAGCGGACTAGCGGGAGCCCAGCAGTATTTT
d_gene: TRBD2
abundance: -
j_gene: TRBJ2-3
v_gene: TRBV19

CDR3aa: CASSLAIRAGNEQFF
CDR3nt: TGTGCCAGCAGCTTAGCGATACGCGCGGGGAATGAGCAGTTCTTC
d_gene: -
abundance: -
j_gene: TRBJ2-1
v_gene: TRBV7-9

CDR3aa: CASSLGPGNEQFF
CDR3nt: TGTGCCAGCAGCCTGGGACCGGGCAATGAGCAGTTCTTC
d_gene: -
abundance: -
j_gene: TRBJ2-1
v_gene: TRBV7-9

CDR3aa: CASRTSYGADTQYF
CDR3nt: TGTGCCAGCAGAACTAGTTACGGGGCAGATACGCAGTATTTT
d_gene: -
abundance: -
j_gene: TRBJ2-3
v_gene: TRBV6-5

CDR3aa: CAWSVGGAGETQYF
CDR3nt: TGTGCCTGGAGTGTAGGGGGGGCGGGGGAGACCCAGTACTTC
d_gene: -
abundance: -
j_gene: TRBJ2-5
v_gene: TRBV30

CDR3aa: CASSPGQGTDTQYF
CDR3nt: TGTGCCAGCAGCCCGGGACAGGGCACAGATACGCAGTATTTT
d_gene: TRBD1
abundance: -
j_gene: TRBJ2-3
v_gene: TRBV7-3

CDR3aa: CASSLDRAGEQFF
CDR3nt: TGCGCCAGCAGCTTGGATCGGGCGGGCGAGCAGTTCTTC
d_gene: -
abundance: -
j_gene: TRBJ2-1
v_gene: TRBV5-1

CDR3aa: CAISAVGGETQYF
CDR3nt: TGTGCCATCAGTGCTGTAGGGGGTGAGACCCAGTACTTC
d_gene: -
abundance: -
j_gene: TRBJ2-5
v_gene: TRBV10-3

CDR3aa: CASSPGQAYGYTF
CDR3nt: TGTGCCAGCTCACCCGGACAGGCCTATGGCTACACCTTC
d_gene: TRBD1
abundance: few
j_gene: TRBJ1-2
v_gene: TRBV18

CDR3aa: CASSDSSAGGFYEQYF
CDR3nt: TGTGCCAGCAGCGACTCTTCTGCGGGAGGGTTTTACGAGCAGTACTTC
d_gene: TRBD2
abundance: -
j_gene: TRBJ2-7
v_gene: TRBV5-4

CDR3aa: CASSWTGMDTEAFF
CDR3nt: TGCGCCAGCAGCTGGACAGGGATGGACACTGAAGCTTTCTTT
d_gene: TRBD1
abundance: -
j_gene: TRBJ1-1
v_gene: TRBV5-1

CDR3aa: CASRARLGVNQPQHF
CDR3nt: TGTGCCAGCAGGGCACGTTTAGGGGTCAATCAGCCCCAGCATTTT
d_gene: -
abundance: once
j_gene: TRBJ1-5
v_gene: TRBV6-5